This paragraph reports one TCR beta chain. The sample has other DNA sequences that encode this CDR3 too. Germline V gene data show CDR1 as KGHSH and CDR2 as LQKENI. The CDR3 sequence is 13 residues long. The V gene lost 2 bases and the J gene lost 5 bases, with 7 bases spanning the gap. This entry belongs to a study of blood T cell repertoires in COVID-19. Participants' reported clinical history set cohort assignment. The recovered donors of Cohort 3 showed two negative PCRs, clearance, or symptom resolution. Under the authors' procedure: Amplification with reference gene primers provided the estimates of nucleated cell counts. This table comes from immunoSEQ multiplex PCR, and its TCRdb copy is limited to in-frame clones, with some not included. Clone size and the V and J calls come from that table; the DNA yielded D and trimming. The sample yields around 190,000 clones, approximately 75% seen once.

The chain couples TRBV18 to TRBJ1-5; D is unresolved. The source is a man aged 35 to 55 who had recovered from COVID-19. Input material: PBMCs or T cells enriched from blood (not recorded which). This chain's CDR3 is CASSPAGDQPQHF. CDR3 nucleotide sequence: TGTGCCAGCTCACCAGCGGGAGATCAGCCCCAGCATTTT.